The clone carrying this T cell receptor (beta chain) appeared a few times. Its antigen is still unknown. In the PCR, 60 Vbeta and 13 Jbeta primers were used. Produced via immunoSEQ multiplex PCR; TCRdb's table is partial and in-frame only. The sample has roughly 120,000 clones, 9% to 10% seen once. These data come from a study of cytomegalovirus exposure and HLA in healthy donors. Points from the study as a whole: Donors were assumed by presence/absence analyses to have roughly uniform sequencing depth.

The CDR3 is 13 amino acids. Germline values: CDR1 SGHDT, CDR2 YYEEEE. V lost 2 bases and J lost 8, with 10 bases in between. Sequencing input: PBMCs. This rearrangement joins TRBV5-6 to TRBJ1-4; tentatively, D is TRBD1 (5 bases). This clonotype was obtained from a man between 25 and 39 years old in good health and CMV-seronegative. The CDR3 sequence: CASSLRGAEKLFF. The CDR3 nucleotides are TGTGCCAGCAGCTTAAGGGGTGCCGAAAAACTGTTTTTT.